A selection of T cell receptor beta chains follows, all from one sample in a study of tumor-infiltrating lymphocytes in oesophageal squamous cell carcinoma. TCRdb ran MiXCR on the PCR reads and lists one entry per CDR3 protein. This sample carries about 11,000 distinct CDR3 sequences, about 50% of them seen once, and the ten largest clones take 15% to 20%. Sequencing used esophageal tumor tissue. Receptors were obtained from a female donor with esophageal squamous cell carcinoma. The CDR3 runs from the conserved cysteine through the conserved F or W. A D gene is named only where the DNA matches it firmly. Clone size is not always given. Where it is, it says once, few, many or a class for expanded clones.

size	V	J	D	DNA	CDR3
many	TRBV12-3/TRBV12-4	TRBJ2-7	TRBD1	TGTGCCAGCAGTTTACAGGGGGCGAGGAATGAGCAGTACTTC	CASSLQGARNEQYF
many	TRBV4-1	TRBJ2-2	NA	TGCGCCAGCAGCCAAGACGGTAGGGGGGGGGAGCTGTTTTTT	CASSQDGRGGELFF
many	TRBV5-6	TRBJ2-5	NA	TGTGCCAGCAGCCCCCACAGGTTTCGGACCCAGTACTTC	CASSPHRFRTQYF
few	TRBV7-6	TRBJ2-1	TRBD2	TGTGCCAGCAGCCGGGGGGTAGCGGGGGGCAACAATGAGCAGTTCTTC	CASSRGVAGGNNEQFF
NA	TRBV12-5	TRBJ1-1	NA	TGTGCTAGTGGTCCGCCGTGGACCGTGAACACTGAAGCTTTCTTT	CASGPPWTVNTEAFF
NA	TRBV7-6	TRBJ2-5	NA	TGTGCTAGCAGCGCAACAGGGTCAGAGACCCAGTACTTC	CASSATGSETQYF
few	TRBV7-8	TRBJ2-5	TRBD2	TGTGCCAGCAGCTTAGGACCCGGTTTGCGGGGGCAAGAGACCCAGTACTTC	CASSLGPGLRGQETQYF
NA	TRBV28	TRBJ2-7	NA	TGTGCCAGCAGCAAAGGGGGTTCGACCTACAATGAGCAGTACTTC	CASSKGGSTYNEQYF
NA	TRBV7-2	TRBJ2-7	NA	TGTGCCAGCAGCTTAGTAATAGGGCTCTACGAGCAGTACTTC	CASSLVIGLYEQYF
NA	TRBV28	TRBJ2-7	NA	TGTGCCAGCAGTTCCCCCATGATGGTCGTGGAAAACTACGAGCAGTACTTC	CASSSPMMVVENYEQYF
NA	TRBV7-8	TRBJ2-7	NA	TGTGCCAGCAGCCCACGTGACAATTCCTACGAGCAGTACTTC	CASSPRDNSYEQYF
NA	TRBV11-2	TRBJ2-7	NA	TGTGCCAGCAGCTTAGACGGTGCAGGGTTCTACGAGCAGTACTTC	CASSLDGAGFYEQYF
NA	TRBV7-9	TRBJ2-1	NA	TGTGCCAGCAGCTTCTCACTGGGTGAGCAGTTCTTC	CASSFSLGEQFF
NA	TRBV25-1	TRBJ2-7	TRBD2	TGTGCCAGCAGTGAACCTGGACTAGCGGGCTACGAGCAGTACTTC	CASSEPGLAGYEQYF
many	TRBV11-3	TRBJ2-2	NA	TGTGCCAGCAGCCCAGATACTACTCGGGTTTCCGGGGAGCTGTTTTTT	CASSPDTTRVSGELFF
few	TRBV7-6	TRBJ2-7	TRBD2	TGTGCCAGCAGCCCGAAGACTAGCGGGGGGGTCTACGAGCAGTACTTC	CASSPKTSGGVYEQYF
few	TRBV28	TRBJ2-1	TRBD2	TGTGCCACCCTAGCGGGAGTCTCCTACAATGAGCAGTTCTTC	CATLAGVSYNEQFF